This TCR beta chain appears in the sequencing data of a study of CD8 T cells in Susac syndrome. Deletions cut 3 bases from V and 3 bases from J, with 14 bases between. Germline V gene lookup returns CDR1 GTSNPN and CDR2 SVGIG (reference sequence). The CDR3 is 15 amino acids. Study-wide findings and caveats: It was acknowledged by the study that relatively few individuals were included in its TCR sequencing and HLA analysis.

A quantity of about 0.45 to 1 ug RNA underwent reverse transcription using random hexamers. Amplification of TCR beta CDR3 used immunoSEQ multiplex PCR across 54 Vbeta and 13 Jbeta. TCRdb re-called the immunoSEQ multiplex PCR reads through MiXCR, storing one row per CDR3 protein. Here the sample spans 100,000 to 150,000 distinct CDR3 sequences, more than 80% being singletons. The multiple sclerosis controls, all treatment-naive patients, had relapsing-remitting disease that was stable or active. FACS was used to enrich TEMRA cells, whereas the CD8+ and CD4+ T cells were obtained by negative isolation. With respect to this clonotype: The target antigen is unknown.

The specimen sequenced was CD8+ T cells from PBMCs. The TCR sequence derives from a human donor with multiple sclerosis. V gene TRBV30 combines with J gene TRBJ2-2; D possibly corresponds to TRBD2 (7 bases). CDR3 amino acids: CAWRRGGGYTGELFF. CDR3 DNA sequence: TGTGCCTGGAGGAGGGGAGGGGGGTACACCGGGGAGCTGTTTTTT.